This T cell receptor (beta chain) stems from a study of OX40 agonist ivuxolimab in advanced cancers. The CDR3 runs 12 residues. The V end was cut by 5 bases, the J end by 5 bases, with 7 bases between. The germline CDR1 and CDR2 sequences are MGHRA and YSYEKL. As regards this clone: The antigen is undetermined.

Study results and limitations: At 0.1 to 3.0 mg/kg and by week 6, clonal expansion occurred in CD4+ and CD8+ blood T cells.

The data were produced by immunoSEQ multiplex PCR, yet TCRdb's version contains in-frame clones alone and is incomplete. The sample shows tens of thousands of clones, 85% to 90% of them seen only once. The chain couples TRBV4-1 to TRBJ2-1; D is uncertain. The TCR originated in an adult with an advanced solid tumor such as melanoma, head and neck, liver or kidney cancer. The sample in question was CD4+ or CD8+ T cells sorted from blood, obtained in a trial of the OX40 agonist ivuxolimab. CDR3 sequence reads: CASSDGDNEQFF. As DNA, the CDR3 is TGCGCCAGCAGCGATGGGGACAATGAGCAGTTCTTC.